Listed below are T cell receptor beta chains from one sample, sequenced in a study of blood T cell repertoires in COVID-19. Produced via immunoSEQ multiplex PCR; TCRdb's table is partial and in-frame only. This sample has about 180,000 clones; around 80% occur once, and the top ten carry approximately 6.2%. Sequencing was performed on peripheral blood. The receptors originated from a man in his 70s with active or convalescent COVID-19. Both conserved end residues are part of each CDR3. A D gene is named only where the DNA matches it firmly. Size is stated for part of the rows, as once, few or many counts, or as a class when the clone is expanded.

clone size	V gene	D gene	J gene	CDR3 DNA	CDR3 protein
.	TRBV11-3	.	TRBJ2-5	TGTGCCAGCAGCTCCCGTAAGGGGTCGGTAGAGACCCAGTACTTC	CASSSRKGSVETQYF
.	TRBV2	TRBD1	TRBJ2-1	TGTGCCAGCCGGAGGACAGGGGTTTACAATGAGCAGTTCTTC	CASRRTGVYNEQFF
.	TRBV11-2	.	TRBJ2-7	TGTGCCAGCAGCTGGACAGCCCCCTACGAGCAGTACTTC	CASSWTAPYEQYF
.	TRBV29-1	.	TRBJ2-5	TGCAGCGTCACCCCGACGGGACTCCAAGAGACCCAGTACTTC	CSVTPTGLQETQYF
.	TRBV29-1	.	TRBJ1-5	TGCAGCGTTGAGTTAGCAGGGATGAATCAGCCCCAGCATTTT	CSVELAGMNQPQHF
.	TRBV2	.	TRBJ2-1	TGTGCCAGCATGGCCAGGGGAAATGAGCAGTTCTTC	CASMARGNEQFF
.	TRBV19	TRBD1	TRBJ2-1	TGTGCCAGTAGTATCCGTCCCGGGACAGGGAACAATGAGCAGTTCTTC	CASSIRPGTGNNEQFF
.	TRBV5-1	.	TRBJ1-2	TGCGCCAGCAGCTCGGACCTCCCGGGACACGGGACGGACTACACCTTC	CASSSDLPGHGTDYTF
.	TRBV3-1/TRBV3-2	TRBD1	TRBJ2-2	TGTGCCAGCAGCCAAATTGCAGGGGGAGACACCGGGGAGCTGTTTTTT	CASSQIAGGDTGELFF
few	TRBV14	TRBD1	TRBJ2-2	TGTGCCAGCAGCCAAGCTGACAGGGGCCCCGGGGAGCTGTTTTTT	CASSQADRGPGELFF
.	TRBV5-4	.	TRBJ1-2	TGTGCCAGCAGCTTGTCCAGTATGAACTATGGCTACACCTTC	CASSLSSMNYGYTF
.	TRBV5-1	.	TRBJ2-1	TGCGCCAGCAGCCCAGGACAGACCTACAATGAGCAGTTCTTC	CASSPGQTYNEQFF
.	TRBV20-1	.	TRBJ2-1	TGCAGTGCTAGTTGGGCCCCCTCCAATGAGCAGTTCTTC	CSASWAPSNEQFF
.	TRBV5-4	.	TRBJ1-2	TGTGCCAGCAGCTCAAATCAGGGGAGTGGCTACACCTTC	CASSSNQGSGYTF
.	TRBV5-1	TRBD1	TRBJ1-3	TGCGCCAGCAGCCAGACAGGGGGAAACACCATATATTTT	CASSQTGGNTIYF
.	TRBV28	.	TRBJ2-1	TGTGCCAGCAGTTTACGGAATGAGCAGTTCTTC	CASSLRNEQFF
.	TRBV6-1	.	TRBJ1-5	TGTGCCAGCAGTGGGGTCCGGGCAGGGAGGTTTTCTCAGCCCCAGCATTTT	CASSGVRAGRFSQPQHF
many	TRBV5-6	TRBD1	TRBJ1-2	TGTGCCAGCAGCTTACAAGGGGGCAACTATGGCTACACCTTC	CASSLQGGNYGYTF
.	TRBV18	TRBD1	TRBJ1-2	TGTGCCAGCTCACCACCGGACAGGGTCTATGGCTACACCTTC	CASSPPDRVYGYTF
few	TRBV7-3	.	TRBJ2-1	TGTGCCAGCAGCCCAAGCGGAACCCCCTACAATGAGCAGTTCTTC	CASSPSGTPYNEQFF
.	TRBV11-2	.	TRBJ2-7	TGTGCCAGCAGCTTATTGAGCTCCTACGAGCAGTACTTC	CASSLLSSYEQYF
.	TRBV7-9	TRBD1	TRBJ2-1	TGTGCCAGCAGCGCCGGGACAGGGTCGCTAAGGGAGCAGTTCTTC	CASSAGTGSLREQFF
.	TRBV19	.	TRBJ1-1	TGTGCCAGTAGTATGGGGGTTGGGGGGTTTGAAGCTTTCTTT	CASSMGVGGFEAFF
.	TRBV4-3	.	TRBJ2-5	TGCGCCAGCAGCCAAGATCTGTCGGAGACCCAGTACTTC	CASSQDLSETQYF
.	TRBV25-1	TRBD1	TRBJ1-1	TGTGCCAGCCTACCCCTGGGACAGGGAGCAACTGAAGCTTTCTTT	CASLPLGQGATEAFF
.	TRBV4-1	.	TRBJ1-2	TGCGCCAGCAGCCAAGACTGGGGAGCCTCTAACTATGGCTACACCTTC	CASSQDWGASNYGYTF
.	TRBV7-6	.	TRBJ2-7	TGTGCCAGCAGCTTAACGGCCGGGACAACCCGCACCTACGAGCAGTACTTC	CASSLTAGTTRTYEQYF
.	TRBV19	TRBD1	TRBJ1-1	TGTGCCAGTTCTGGGACAGGGGGTACCACTGAAGCTTTCTTT	CASSGTGGTTEAFF
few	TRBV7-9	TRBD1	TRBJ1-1	TGTGCCAGCAGCCGTATCGAACAGGGGGGAGCTTTCTTT	CASSRIEQGGAFF
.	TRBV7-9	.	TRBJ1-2	TGTGCCAGCAGCTCGGGGGATTCAGGGCACTATGGCTACACCTTC	CASSSGDSGHYGYTF
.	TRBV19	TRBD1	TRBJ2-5	TGTGCCAGTAGTTGGACGGGACAGGGAGAAGAAGAGACCCAGTACTTC	CASSWTGQGEEETQYF
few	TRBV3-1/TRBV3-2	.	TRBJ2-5	TGTGCCAGCAGCCACGATCCGGGATCCAAAGAGACCCAGTACTTC	CASSHDPGSKETQYF
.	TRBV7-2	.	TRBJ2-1	TGTGCCAGCAGTTTACAGGGTTATGAGCAGTTCTTC	CASSLQGYEQFF
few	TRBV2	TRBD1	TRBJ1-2	TGTGCCAGTCTCGGACAGGGAGGCGGCTACACCTTC	CASLGQGGGYTF
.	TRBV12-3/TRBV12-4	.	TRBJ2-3	TGTGCCATCGAAAACGGGTTGGGAGATACGCAGTATTTT	CAIENGLGDTQYF
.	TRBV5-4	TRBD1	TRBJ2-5	TGTGCCAGCAGCCGGACAGGGGGCGCGGAAGAGACCCAGTACTTC	CASSRTGGAEETQYF
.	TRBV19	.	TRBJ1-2	TGTGCCAGTAGTCGTGGAGGGGCGATCTATGGCTACACCTTC	CASSRGGAIYGYTF
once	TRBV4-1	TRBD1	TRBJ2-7	TGCGCCAGCAGCCCGATACAGGGGGCGAGGTACGAGCAGTACTTC	CASSPIQGARYEQYF
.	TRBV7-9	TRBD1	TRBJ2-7	TGTGCCAGCAGCTTAGTAGGACAGGGGGCGCTCGAGCAGTACTTC	CASSLVGQGALEQYF
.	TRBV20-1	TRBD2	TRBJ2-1	TGCAGTGCTAGTTGGCGGGGGGCCTACAATGAGCAGTTCTTC	CSASWRGAYNEQFF
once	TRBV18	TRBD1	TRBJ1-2	TGTGCCAGCTCACCTGGGGACAGGGGGTACTATGGCTACACCTTC	CASSPGDRGYYGYTF
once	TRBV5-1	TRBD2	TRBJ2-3	TGCGCCAGCAGCTCTTTACCGGGACTAGCTGGGGTTGGCACAGATACGCAGTATTTT	CASSSLPGLAGVGTDTQYF
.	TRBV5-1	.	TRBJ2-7	TGCGCCAGCAGCTTGGACAGTCCCCCCTACGAGCAGTACTTC	CASSLDSPPYEQYF
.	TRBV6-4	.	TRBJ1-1	TGTGCCAGCAGTCGTTGGGCCATTATGAACACTGAAGCTTTCTTT	CASSRWAIMNTEAFF
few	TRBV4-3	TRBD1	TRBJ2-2	TGCGCCAGCAGCCAGGAACTGACAGGGCGGATTAACACCGGGGAGCTGTTTTTT	CASSQELTGRINTGELFF
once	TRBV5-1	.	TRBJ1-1	TGCGCCAGCAGCTTGTACAGGGATCGTGAAGCTTTCTTT	CASSLYRDREAFF
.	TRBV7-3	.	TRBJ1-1	TGTGCCAGCAGCCCAAACCCCCGGTCGGCCCCGGGAAGCACTGAAGCTTTCTTT	CASSPNPRSAPGSTEAFF
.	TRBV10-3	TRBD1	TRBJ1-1	TGTGCCACCCGGGACAGGGATGGTACTGAAGCTTTCTTT	CATRDRDGTEAFF
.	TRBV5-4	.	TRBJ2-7	TGTGCCAGCAGCGTGACCCAGGGGCGGCACGAGCAGTACTTC	CASSVTQGRHEQYF
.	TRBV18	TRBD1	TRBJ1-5	TGTGCCAGCTCACCGTTGGGCAGGGGGAATGGCCAGCCCCAGCATTTT	CASSPLGRGNGQPQHF
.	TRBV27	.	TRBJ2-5	TGTGCCAGCAGAAGGACGGAGGCGCAAGAGACCCAGTACTTC	CASRRTEAQETQYF
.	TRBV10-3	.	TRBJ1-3	TGTGCCATCACCCAGGGGTCTGGAAACACCATATATTTT	CAITQGSGNTIYF
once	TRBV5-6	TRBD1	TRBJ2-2	TGTGCCAGCAGCTCATCCGGGACAGGGGGGACCGGGGAGCTGTTTTTT	CASSSSGTGGTGELFF
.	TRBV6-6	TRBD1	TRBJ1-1	TGTGCCAGCAGTTACGCGGGACAGCTGCTTGAAGCTTTCTTT	CASSYAGQLLEAFF
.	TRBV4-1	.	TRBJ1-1	TGCGCCAGCAGCCAAGGGACAGTCACCAGGGCGGAAGCTTTCTTT	CASSQGTVTRAEAFF
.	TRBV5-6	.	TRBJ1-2	TGTGCCAGCAGCTCACGGACGGGGTTTTATGGCTACACCTTC	CASSSRTGFYGYTF
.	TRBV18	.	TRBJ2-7	TGTGCCAGCTCACCAGCAGGTGGAAACTACGAGCAGTACTTC	CASSPAGGNYEQYF
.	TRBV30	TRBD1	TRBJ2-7	TGTGCCTGGAGTCCCGGCTGGGACAGGGGGCACGAGCAGTACTTC	CAWSPGWDRGHEQYF